These 21 T cell receptor beta chains were sequenced from one sample in a study of beta chain features in type 1 diabetes. Study-wide findings and caveats: Significant though moderate, a shortening of TCRB CDR3s appeared in all four CD4+ subsets of Type 1 diabetes patients.

Antigen specificity for these receptors is unknown. The whole isolated RNA underwent reverse transcription, so sequencing captured expressed TCRB transcripts. The table came from immunoSEQ multiplex PCR; TCRdb's copy has only in-frame clones and leaves some out. This table has approximately 600,000 clones, roughly 12% appearing once. The sequenced material came from naive CD4+ T cells from blood. The receptors stem from a man aged 25-40 years with type 1 diabetes.

The chain links TRBV9 to TRBJ2-1; 8 bases align to TRBD1. The J segment lost 2 bases and the V segment lost 4 bases, leaving 2 bases of the junction unmatched. The CDR3 extends over 14 amino acids. Germline CDR1 SGDLS, CDR2 YYNGEE. The CDR3 DNA reads TGTGCCAGCAGCCCGACAGGGGCCTACAATGAGCAGTTCTTC. Translating gives CASSPTGAYNEQFF.

The V and J genes are TRBV10-3 and TRBJ1-2; D unresolved. Looked up from germline, CDR1 is ENHRY and CDR2 is SYGVKD. V lost 4 bases and J 4 bases, leaving 10 bases between the germline ends. The CDR3 totals 13 residues. CDR3 sequence: CAISAGQVYGYTF. CDR3 sequence (DNA): TGTGCCATCAGTGCTGGCCAGGTCTATGGCTACACCTTC.

Notes on this clone: The sample has other DNA sequences that encode this CDR3 too. The chain combines TRBV28 with TRBJ1-5, with TRBD1 identical over 7 bases. The CDR3 is 13 amino acids. Germline loops: CDR1 MDHEN, CDR2 SYDVKM. The junction had 0 bases not matched to a gene; V was cut back by 6 bases and J by 1 base. CDR3 residues: CASRQGSNQPQHF. Written as DNA, the CDR3 is TGTGCCAGCAGACAGGGGAGCAATCAGCCCCAGCATTTT.

This clone was seen a handful of times. The chain employs TRBV5-6 and TRBJ1-4; D is ambiguous. The germline V gene encodes CDR1 SGHDT and CDR2 YYEEEE. CDR3 length: 14 amino acids. V was clipped by 4 bases and J by 8 bases, with 15 bases between them. CDR3 in amino acids: CASSIKTDNEKLFF. CDR3 bases: TGTGCCAGCAGCATTAAGACGGATAACGAAAAACTGTTTTTT.

This clone was picked up a small number of times. The rearrangement links TRBV7-2 to TRBJ2-7; no clear D. The CDR3 runs to 13 residues. V gave up 2 bases and J gave up 0 bases, with 5 bases separating them. Per the germline V gene, CDR1 is SGHTA and CDR2 is FQGNSA. In DNA, the CDR3 is TGTGCCAGCAGCTTATCCAGCTCCTACGAGCAGTACTTC. Amino acid sequence: CASSLSSSYEQYF.

V usage is TRBV7-3 and J usage is TRBJ1-1, with D possibly matching TRBD1 (6 bases). The CDR3 runs to 13 residues. CDR1 and CDR2 (germline): SGHTA, FQGTGA. The germline V and J ends were trimmed by 6 bases and 5 bases, with 13 bases remaining between them. As DNA, the CDR3 is TGTGCCAGCAGTTCAGGGGCGCGTACTGAAGCTTTCTTT. Its translation: CASSSGARTEAFF.

J is TRBJ2-5 and V is TRBV9; tentatively, D is TRBD1 (5 bases). The tail of the sequence fits TRBJ2-7 better, so the J call may be wrong. The V gene's germline CDR1 is SGDLS and CDR2 YYNGEE. The CDR3 is 15 residues long. The CDR3 protein is CASSTGPRPDYEQYF. DNA of the CDR3: TGTGCCAGCAGCACAGGCCCCCGCCCGGACTACGAGCAGTACTTC.

The sample holds a few counts of this clone. The chain employs TRBV2 and TRBJ1-5, with D possibly matching TRBD1 (6 bases). The CDR3 consists of 16 residues. V lost 3 bases and J 6 bases, leaving 18 bases between the germline ends. Germline CDR1 SNHLY, CDR2 FYNNEI. The CDR3 loop is CASSDRPQGSGQPQHF. In nucleotides, the CDR3 is TGTGCCAGCAGTGATCGTCCCCAGGGGTCAGGTCAGCCCCAGCATTTT.

A few counts support this clone. The V call is TRBV7-9, the J call TRBJ2-1; D may be TRBD1 or TRBD2 (5 bases each). The CDR3 consists of 18 residues. With 3 bases removed from V and 4 bases from J, the gap between germline ends came to 22 bases. Germline lookup yields CDR1 SEHNR and CDR2 FQNEAQ (reference sequence). The CDR3 spells CASSLGRIRDPAYNEQFF. The DNA for the CDR3 is TGTGCCAGCAGCTTGGGAAGGATCAGGGACCCCGCGTACAATGAGCAGTTCTTC.

This clone showed up just a few times. In the same sample, other DNA sequences code for this CDR3. This chain's CDR3 is CASSSGQGVYEQYF. CDR3 DNA: TGTGCCAGCAGCTCGGGACAGGGAGTCTACGAGCAGTACTTC. The chain carries TRBV7-2 and TRBJ2-7; TRBD1 matches 9 bases. The CDR3 sequence is 14 residues long. Germline V gene lookup returns CDR1 SGHTA and CDR2 FQGNSA. V shed 4 bases and J 3 bases; nucleotides not matched to a gene: 4.

This clone has a handful of counts. The chain recombines TRBV5-4 with TRBJ2-6; either TRBD1 or TRBD2 may supply D (5 bases each). The CDR3 spans 15 residues. Germline CDR1 is SGHNT and CDR2 is YYREEE (reference sequence). Trimming pared 4 bases from V and 4 bases from J, leaving 12 bases between. CDR3 sequence (DNA): TGTGCCAGCAGCCCTCAAGGGACCGGGGCCAACGTCCTGACTTTC. This codes for CASSPQGTGANVLTF. The whole variable domain, remainder taken from reference TRBV5-4 and TRBJ2-6, is ETGVTQSPTHLIKTRGQQVTLRCSSQSGHNTVSWYQQALGQGPQFIFQYYREEENGRGNFPPRFSGLQFPNYSSELNVNALELDDSALYLCASSPQGTGANVLTFGAGSRLTVL.

J is TRBJ1-2 and V is TRBV7-2; D gene unclear. The V and J ends lost 7 bases and 6 bases respectively, with 12 bases between them. The CDR3 loop spans 12 amino acids. Germline V gene sequence: CDR1 SGHTA, CDR2 FQGNSA. CDR3 region: CASTLRSDGYTF. DNA of the CDR3: TGTGCCAGCACCCTTAGGAGTGATGGCTACACCTTC.

The table lists this clone with a few counts. This chain joins TRBV6-5 and TRBJ2-5; the D call may be TRBD1 or TRBD2 (6 bases each). The CDR3 is made up of 15 amino acids. Germline lookup yields CDR1 MNHEY and CDR2 SVGAGI. V was clipped by 6 bases and J by 1 base, with 15 bases between them. CDR3 loop: CASRRRGPRQETQYF. The CDR3 bases are TGTGCCAGCAGGCGCCGGGGGCCGCGCCAAGAGACCCAGTACTTC.

Only a few counts were recorded for this clone. This chain uses TRBV7-6 with TRBJ1-1, with a weak D call TRBD1 (6 bases). CDR1 and CDR2 from the germline V gene are SGHVS and FNYEAQ. V was pared by 1 base and J by 1 base, with 7 bases between. The CDR3 length is 14 residues. The CDR3 DNA follows: TGTGCCAGCAGCTTAGAAGGGGGGAACACTGAAGCTTTCTTT. Translating it yields CASSLEGGNTEAFF.

This rearrangement joins TRBV28 to TRBJ1-2; unclear D gene. This CDR3 spans 17 amino acids. V shed 6 bases and J shed 0 bases, with 20 bases lying between them. Germline V gene lookup returns CDR1 MDHEN and CDR2 SYDVKM. In DNA, the CDR3 is TGTGCCAGCAGCACCAAACCCCGAGCGGGGACTAACTATGGCTACACCTTC. Translating gives CASSTKPRAGTNYGYTF.

This clone was counted between two and nine times. The V gene is TRBV7-2, the J gene TRBJ2-7; 8 bases are a match to TRBD1. This CDR3 has 13 amino acids. CDR1 and CDR2 (germline): SGHTA, FQGNSA. V shed 5 bases, J shed 3 bases, and the junction held 3 bases outside the gene matches. CDR3 loop: CASSGGTGYEQYF. Written as DNA, the CDR3 is TGTGCCAGCAGCGGTGGGACAGGCTACGAGCAGTACTTC.

This clone has more than one count but fewer than ten. The chain employs TRBV25-1 and TRBJ1-1, with a weak D call TRBD1 (5 bases). The CDR3 is 17 residues long. V shed 4 bases and J shed 0 bases, with 18 bases lying between them. In germline, CDR1 is MGHDK, CDR2 SYGVNS. CDR3 sequence reads: CASSGVRGGSMNTEAFF. For the CDR3, the DNA is TGTGCCAGCAGTGGCGTAAGGGGCGGAAGTATGAACACTGAAGCTTTCTTT. Variable domain in full (rest from reference TRBV25-1 and TRBJ1-1): EADIYQTPRYLVIGTGKKITLECSQTMGHDKMYWYQQDPGMELHLIHYSYGVNSTEKGDLSSESTVSRIRTEHFPLTLESARPSHTSQYLCASSGVRGGSMNTEAFFGQGTRLTVV.

This clone showed up just a few times. The chain has TRBV4-3 and TRBJ1-1; no reliable D call. Germline assignment: CDR1 LGHNA and CDR2 YSLEER. Between the trimmed V and J ends, which lost 0 bases and 5 bases, there was a span of 10 bases. The CDR3 has 14 residues. DNA for the CDR3: TGCGCCAGCAGCCAAGATCTGGGGAGAACTGAAGCTTTCTTT. It is translated as CASSQDLGRTEAFF.

This clone has only a few counts. This chain links TRBV11-1 with TRBJ1-2; no firm D call. Trimming left V 2 bases short and J 8 bases short, with 12 bases between. This CDR3 is built from 13 residues. The germline V gene encodes CDR1 SGHAT and CDR2 FQDESV (reference sequence). The CDR3 region is CASSLLPVGGYTF. The CDR3 DNA sequence: TGTGCCAGCAGCTTACTCCCAGTAGGAGGCTACACCTTC. The whole variable domain, remainder taken from reference TRBV11-1 and TRBJ1-2, is EAEVAQSPRYKITEKSQAVAFWCDPISGHATLYWYRQILGQGPELLVQFQDESVVDDSQLPKDRFSAERLKGVDSTLKIQPAELGDSAMYLCASSLLPVGGYTFGSGTRLTVV.

This chain connects TRBV12-5 to TRBJ2-1; D call uncertain. The V gene lost 2 bases and the J gene lost 4 bases, with 9 bases spanning the gap. The germline V gene encodes CDR1 LGHNT and CDR2 FRNRAP. The CDR3 runs 14 residues. The CDR3 DNA is TGTGCTAGTGGTTTGCAGTCCGCGTACAATGAGCAGTTCTTC. Translating gives CASGLQSAYNEQFF.

CDR3 sequence (DNA): TGTGCCAGCAGCTTGGGAGTCCACAATCAGCCCCAGCATTTT. Encoded protein: CASSLGVHNQPQHF. J is TRBJ1-5 and V is TRBV7-2; D ambiguous. The CDR3 consists of 14 residues. Trimming took off 3 bases at V and 3 bases at J, with 9 bases between the two ends. Germline V lookup: CDR1 SGHTA, CDR2 FQGNSA. Using reference TRBV7-2 and TRBJ1-5 for the parts outside the CDR3, the full variable domain is GAGVSQSPSNKVTEKGKDVELRCDPISGHTALYWYRQSLGQGLEFLIYFQGNSAPDKSGLPSDRFSAERTGGSVSTLTIQRTQQEDSAVYLCASSLGVHNQPQHFGDGTRLSIL.